Listed here are 25 T cell receptor beta chains from one sample, sequenced in a study of blood T cell repertoires in COVID-19. TCRdb's table, derived via immunoSEQ multiplex PCR, lists solely in-frame clones and lacks some. The table lists about 260,000 clones, 88% of them singletons. The specimen was peripheral blood. Receptors were obtained from a human donor in a cohort sampled during active COVID-19.

This chain links TRBV5-1 with TRBJ1-1; tentatively, D is TRBD1 (6 bases). V shed 2 bases and J shed 0 bases, with 11 bases lying between them. The V gene's germline CDR1 is SGHRS and CDR2 YFSETQ. This CDR3 region has 15 residues. The CDR3 protein is CASSFNYRVNTEAFF. The CDR3 DNA is TGCGCCAGCAGCTTCAACTACAGGGTGAACACTGAAGCTTTCTTT.

The chain carries TRBV4-1 and TRBJ1-3; TRBD1 matches at 10 bases. J was trimmed by 3 bases and V by 6 bases; bases with no gene match: 17. The germline gives CDR1 MGHRA, CDR2 YSYEKL. The CDR3 contains 19 residues. The CDR3 DNA reads TGCGCCAGCAGACCTCCGGGACAGGGGAAGGAATCGTTTGGAAACACCATATATTTT. As protein: CASRPPGQGKESFGNTIYF.

Here the CDR3 reads CASSTAATNEKLFF. CDR3 in DNA: TGTGCCAGCAGTACAGCTGCAACTAATGAAAAACTGTTTTTT. The rearrangement links TRBV28 to TRBJ1-4; no clear D. This CDR3 has 14 residues. V was cut by 5 bases and J by 0 bases, with 7 bases left in between. The V gene's germline CDR1 is MDHEN and CDR2 SYDVKM.

This rearrangement joins TRBV7-2 to TRBJ1-2; D uncertain. The V gene's germline CDR1 is SGHTA and CDR2 FQGNSA. This CDR3 spans 16 amino acids. The germline V and J ends were trimmed by 6 bases and 2 bases, with 19 bases remaining between them. CDR3 DNA: TGTGCCAGCAGTACCATTGCCCATAGTGCAAACTATGGCTACACCTTC. Translating it yields CASSTIAHSANYGYTF.

This chain links TRBV10-3 with TRBJ1-2, with 10 bases matching TRBD1. Germline loops: CDR1 ENHRY, CDR2 SYGVKD. CDR3 length: 16 residues. Germline trimming cut 5 bases from V and 2 bases from J; bases unmatched to any gene: 8. CDR3 nucleotides: TGTGCCATCAGTCCTTTGACAGGGGGCCGAAACTATGGCTACACCTTC. Protein product: CAISPLTGGRNYGYTF.

This chain links TRBV7-2 with TRBJ2-3, with TRBD1 as a possible D gene (5 bases). V shed 1 base and J shed 4 bases, with 15 bases lying between them. CDR1 is SGHTA, CDR2 FQGNSA, per germline. This CDR3 spans 16 amino acids. CDR3 region: CASSLVAQAHADTQYF. In nucleotides, the CDR3 is TGTGCCAGCAGCTTAGTTGCACAGGCGCACGCAGATACGCAGTATTTT.

This clone was counted a few times. The chain links TRBV7-6 to TRBJ1-2; 7 positions match TRBD1. Germline V gives CDR1 SGHVS, CDR2 FNYEAQ. The V and J ends lost 3 bases and 8 bases, in that order; junction bases with no gene match: 9. The CDR3 contains 14 residues. The CDR3 DNA follows: TGTGCCAGCAGCTTCTCTACAGGGGTCGAGGGCTACACCTTC. Its translation is CASSFSTGVEGYTF.

The chain employs TRBV28 and TRBJ1-6, with D hard to call. CDR1 and CDR2 from the germline V gene are MDHEN and SYDVKM. Trimming removed 8 bases from V and 0 bases from J, with 14 bases in between. The CDR3 is 16 residues long. This CDR3 reads CASLTPRSSYNSPLHF. CDR3 DNA sequence: TGTGCCAGCCTTACACCGCGGAGCTCCTATAATTCACCCCTCCACTTT.

The chain links TRBV3-1 (or the pseudogene TRBV3-2) to TRBJ2-5; D ambiguous. V was pared by 5 bases and J by 4 bases, with 8 bases between. The CDR3 has 12 residues. Germline V gives CDR1 LGHDT, CDR2 YNNKEL (reference sequence). CDR3 loop: CASSLARETQYF. The CDR3 DNA reads as TGTGCCAGCAGCTTAGCTAGAGAGACCCAGTACTTC.

The V call is TRBV6-2 or TRBV6-3, the J call TRBJ1-2; 8 bases align to TRBD1. The V segment lost 2 bases and the J segment 7 bases; nucleotides outside the gene matches: 9. The CDR3 loop spans 15 amino acids. Germline CDR1 reads MNHEY; CDR2 reads SVGEGT. Here the CDR3 reads CASSYPGTGLSGYTF. CDR3 bases: TGTGCCAGCAGTTACCCCGGGACAGGTCTTAGTGGCTACACCTTC.

This clone has a handful of counts. The chain couples TRBV7-9 to TRBJ1-5; 7 bases match TRBD1. Losses at the gene ends were 5 bases for V and 4 bases for J; bases not matched to a gene: 5. The CDR3 loop spans 14 amino acids. CDR1 and CDR2 from the germline V gene are SEHNR and FQNEAQ (reference sequence). In nucleotides, the CDR3 is TGTGCCAGCAGCCCGTCAGGGGGAAATCAGCCCCAGCATTTT. Translated: CASSPSGGNQPQHF.

The chain uses TRBV28 and TRBJ2-7; 7 nucleotides agree with TRBD1. Trimming took 6 bases from V and 6 from J; bases not matched to a gene: 2. This CDR3 comprises 11 residues. Per the germline V gene, CDR1 is MDHEN and CDR2 is SYDVKM. The CDR3 region has the DNA TGTGCCAGCAGACAGGGGATCGAGCAGTACTTC. Protein: CASRQGIEQYF.

As regards this clone: The sample has other DNA sequences that encode this CDR3 too. The V call is TRBV27, the J call TRBJ2-7; D perhaps matches TRBD2 (5 bases). This CDR3 comprises 13 residues. Trimming pared 3 bases from V and 1 base from J, leaving 7 bases between. Germline CDR1 reads MNHEY; CDR2 reads SMNVEV (reference sequence). The CDR3: CASSFRGSYEQYF. CDR3 in DNA: TGTGCCAGCAGTTTCCGCGGGTCCTACGAGCAGTACTTC.

The chain uses TRBV19 and TRBJ2-3; 15 nucleotides align to TRBD2. The CDR3 extends over 14 amino acids. J gave up 13 bases and V 6 bases, and 8 bases lay outside the gene matches. The germline V gene encodes CDR1 LNHDA and CDR2 SQIVND (reference sequence). This CDR3 reads CASSLDGLAGGKYF. The CDR3 nucleotides read TGTGCCAGTAGCCTCGACGGACTAGCGGGGGGGAAGTATTTT.

This clone has only one observation. The rearrangement joins TRBV13 to TRBJ2-7; TRBD2 might be the D (5 bases). The CDR3 spans 14 residues. CDR1 PRHDT and CDR2 FYEKMQ come from the germline V gene (reference sequence). V gave up 0 bases and J gave up 4 bases, with 10 bases separating them. The CDR3: CASSLGLEVYEQYF. The CDR3 DNA is TGTGCCAGCAGCTTAGGCCTGGAGGTATACGAGCAGTACTTC. The variable domain in full, completed from reference TRBV13 and TRBJ2-7, reads AAGVIQSPRHLIKEKRETATLKCYPIPRHDTVYWYQQGPGQDPQFLISFYEKMQSDKGSIPDRFSAQQFSDYHSELNMSSLELGDSALYFCASSLGLEVYEQYFGPGTRLTVT.

The rearrangement links TRBV5-6 to TRBJ1-5; 7 bases map to TRBD1. This CDR3 has 16 residues. With V trimmed by 4 bases and J by 7 bases, 14 bases remained unmatched. Germline V gene sequence: CDR1 SGHDT, CDR2 YYEEEE. The CDR3 DNA sequence: TGTGCCAGCAGCCTCGAGAAGGGACAGATAACGCAGCCCCAGCATTTT. Translated, it gives CASSLEKGQITQPQHF.

The chain carries TRBV19 and TRBJ1-3, with D hard to call. The CDR3 has 14 amino acids. Trimming removed 5 bases from V and 0 bases from J, with 8 bases in between. Germline values: CDR1 LNHDA, CDR2 SQIVND (reference sequence). The CDR3 region is CASSLGLSGNTIYF. For the CDR3, the DNA is TGTGCCAGTAGTTTAGGACTCTCTGGAAACACCATATATTTT.

The CDR3 sequence: CASSFYPTGSGANVLTF. The DNA of the CDR3 is TGTGCCAGCAGTTTCTACCCTACAGGGTCAGGGGCCAACGTCCTGACTTTC. The J gene is TRBJ2-6, the V gene TRBV27; TRBD1 might be the D (6 bases). Trimming took 3 bases from V and 4 from J, leaving 16 bases between them. The length of the CDR3 is 17 residues. Germline CDR1 is MNHEY and CDR2 is SMNVEV (reference sequence).

The chain combines TRBV10-3 with TRBJ1-1, with D tentatively TRBD1 (5 bases). The CDR3 length is 16 residues. CDR1 and CDR2 (germline): ENHRY, SYGVKD. Trimming took 0 bases from V and 0 from J, leaving 11 bases between them. The CDR3 spells CAISESQGYMNTEAFF. The CDR3 DNA follows: TGTGCCATCAGTGAGTCTCAGGGCTACATGAACACTGAAGCTTTCTTT.

The CDR3 DNA sequence: TGTGCCATCAGTGATCGCCCCGGGACAGTTAATAGCAATCAGCCCCAGCATTTT. Translation gives CAISDRPGTVNSNQPQHF. The chain employs TRBV10-3 and TRBJ1-5, with 7 bases aligning to TRBD1. The CDR3 has 18 residues. From germline, CDR1 is ENHRY and CDR2 SYGVKD. V trimming: 3 bases; J trimming: 0 bases; junction bases outside the gene matches: 11.

The chain joins TRBV28 to TRBJ2-7; 7 bases match TRBD1. J was trimmed by 6 bases and V by 8 bases; bases with no gene match: 16. The CDR3 loop spans 15 amino acids. The germline CDR1 and CDR2 sequences are MDHEN and SYDVKM. This CDR3 reads CASPPEGQTNGEQYF. CDR3 coding DNA: TGTGCCAGCCCCCCCGAGGGACAGACAAACGGCGAGCAGTACTTC.

The V gene is TRBV10-1, the J gene TRBJ2-5; possible D gene TRBD2, 5 bases. The germline V gene has CDR1 WNHNN and CDR2 SYGVQD (reference sequence). Trimming pared 2 bases from V and 5 bases from J, leaving 9 bases between. The CDR3 sequence is 13 residues long. The CDR3 reads CASSEGVAETQYF. Here the CDR3 DNA reads TGCGCCAGCAGTGAGGGGGTAGCGGAGACCCAGTACTTC.

The V and J genes are TRBV3-1 (or the pseudogene TRBV3-2) and TRBJ2-2; D perhaps matches TRBD1 (5 bases). This CDR3 is 16 amino acids long. V was shortened by 0 bases and J by 2 bases, with 10 bases between the two germline ends. CDR1 and CDR2 from the germline V gene are LGHDT and YNNKEL (reference sequence). The CDR3 reads CASSQEGGQNTGELFF. CDR3 nucleotide sequence: TGTGCCAGCAGCCAAGAGGGCGGACAAAACACCGGGGAGCTGTTTTTT.

CDR3 sequence (DNA): TGTGCCAGCAGGACAGGGGAACTCCAGCCCCAGCATTTT. As protein: CASRTGELQPQHF. V and J are TRBV2 and TRBJ1-5; TRBD1 agrees at 8 bases. V lost 6 bases, J lost 7 bases, and 5 bases stayed unmatched. The germline V gene has CDR1 SNHLY and CDR2 FYNNEI. This CDR3 comprises 13 residues.

The chain carries TRBV19 and TRBJ1-1; D is uncertain. Between the trimmed V and J ends, which lost 1 base and 5 bases, there was a span of 11 bases. The CDR3 has 14 residues. Germline lookup yields CDR1 LNHDA and CDR2 SQIVND (reference sequence). CDR3 sequence (DNA): TGTGCCAGTAGTATAGGCGGCCTCGAGACTGAAGCTTTCTTT. Translating it yields CASSIGGLETEAFF.